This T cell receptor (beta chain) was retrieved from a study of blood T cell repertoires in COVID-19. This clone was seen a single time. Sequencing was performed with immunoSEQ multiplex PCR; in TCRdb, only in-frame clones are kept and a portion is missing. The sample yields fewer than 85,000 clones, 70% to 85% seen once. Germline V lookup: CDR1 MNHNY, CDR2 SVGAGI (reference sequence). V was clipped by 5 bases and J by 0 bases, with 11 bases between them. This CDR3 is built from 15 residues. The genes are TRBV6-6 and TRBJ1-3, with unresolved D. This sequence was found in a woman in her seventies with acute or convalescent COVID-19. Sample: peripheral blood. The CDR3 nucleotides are TGTGCCAGCAGTCAAGAAACAAGCTCTGGAAACACCATATATTTT. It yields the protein CASSQETSSGNTIYF.